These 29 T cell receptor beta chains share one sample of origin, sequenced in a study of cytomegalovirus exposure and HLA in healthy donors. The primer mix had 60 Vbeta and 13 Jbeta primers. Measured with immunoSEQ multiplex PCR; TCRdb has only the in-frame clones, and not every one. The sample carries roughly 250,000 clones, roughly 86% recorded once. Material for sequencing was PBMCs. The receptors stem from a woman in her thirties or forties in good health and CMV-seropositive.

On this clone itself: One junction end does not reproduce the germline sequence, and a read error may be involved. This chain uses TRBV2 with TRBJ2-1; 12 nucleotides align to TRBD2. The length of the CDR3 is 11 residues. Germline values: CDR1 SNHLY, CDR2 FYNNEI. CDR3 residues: CASSVGTSGLF. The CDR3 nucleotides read TGTGCCAGCAGCGTTGGGACTAGCGGGCTCTTC.

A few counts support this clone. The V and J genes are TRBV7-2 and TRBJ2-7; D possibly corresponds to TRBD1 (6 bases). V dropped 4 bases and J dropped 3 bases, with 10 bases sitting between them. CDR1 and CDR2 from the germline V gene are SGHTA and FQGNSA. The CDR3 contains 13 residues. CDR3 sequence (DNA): TGTGCCAGCAGCTCGATACAGGGCTACGAGCAGTACTTC. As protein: CASSSIQGYEQYF. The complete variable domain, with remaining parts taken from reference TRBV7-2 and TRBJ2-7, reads GAGVSQSPSNKVTEKGKDVELRCDPISGHTALYWYRQSLGQGLEFLIYFQGNSAPDKSGLPSDRFSAERTGGSVSTLTIQRTQQEDSAVYLCASSSIQGYEQYFGPGTRLTVT.

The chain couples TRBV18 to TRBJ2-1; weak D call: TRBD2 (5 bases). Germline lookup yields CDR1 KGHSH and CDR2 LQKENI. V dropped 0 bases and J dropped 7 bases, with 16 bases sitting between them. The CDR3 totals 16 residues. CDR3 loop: CASSPPGGSSGNEQFF. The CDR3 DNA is TGTGCCAGCTCACCACCGGGCGGGTCATCCGGGAATGAGCAGTTCTTC.

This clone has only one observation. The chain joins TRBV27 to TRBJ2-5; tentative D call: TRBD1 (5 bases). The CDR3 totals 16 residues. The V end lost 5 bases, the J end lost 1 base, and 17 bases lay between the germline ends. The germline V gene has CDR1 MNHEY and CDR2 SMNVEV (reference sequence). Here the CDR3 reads CASSPQGHFLQETQYF. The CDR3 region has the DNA TGTGCCAGCAGTCCCCAAGGACATTTTCTCCAAGAGACCCAGTACTTC.

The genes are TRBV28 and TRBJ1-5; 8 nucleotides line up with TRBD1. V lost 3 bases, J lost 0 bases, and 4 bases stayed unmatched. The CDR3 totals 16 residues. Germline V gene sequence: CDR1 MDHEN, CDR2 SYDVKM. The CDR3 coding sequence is TGTGCCAGCAGTTTCGTGGACAGGGATAGCAATCAGCCCCAGCATTTT. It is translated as CASSFVDRDSNQPQHF.

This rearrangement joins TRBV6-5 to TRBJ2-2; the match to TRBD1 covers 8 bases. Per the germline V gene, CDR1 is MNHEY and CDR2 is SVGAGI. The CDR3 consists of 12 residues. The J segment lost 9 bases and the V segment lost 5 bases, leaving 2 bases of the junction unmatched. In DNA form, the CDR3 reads TGTGCCAGCAGTCGACAGGGGTGGGAGCTGTTTTTT. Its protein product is CASSRQGWELFF.

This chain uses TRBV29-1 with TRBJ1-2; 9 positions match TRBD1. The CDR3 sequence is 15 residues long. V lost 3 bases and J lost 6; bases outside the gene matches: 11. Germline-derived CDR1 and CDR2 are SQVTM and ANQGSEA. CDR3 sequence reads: CSVERSPGQGHGYTF. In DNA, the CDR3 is TGCAGCGTTGAGAGGTCCCCGGGACAGGGTCATGGCTACACCTTC.

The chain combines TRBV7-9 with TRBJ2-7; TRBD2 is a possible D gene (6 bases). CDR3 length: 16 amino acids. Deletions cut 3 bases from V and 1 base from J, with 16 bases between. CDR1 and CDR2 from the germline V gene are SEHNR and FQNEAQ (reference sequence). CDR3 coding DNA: TGTGCCAGCAGCTTTGGGGTGGGAGGACGGTCCTACGAGCAGTACTTC. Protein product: CASSFGVGGRSYEQYF.

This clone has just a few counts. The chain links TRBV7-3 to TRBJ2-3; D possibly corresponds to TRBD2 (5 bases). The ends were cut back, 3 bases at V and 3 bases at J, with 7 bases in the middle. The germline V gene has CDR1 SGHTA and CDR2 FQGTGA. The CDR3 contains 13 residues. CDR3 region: CASSFGETDTQYF. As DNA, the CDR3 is TGTGCCAGCAGCTTTGGGGAGACAGATACGCAGTATTTT.

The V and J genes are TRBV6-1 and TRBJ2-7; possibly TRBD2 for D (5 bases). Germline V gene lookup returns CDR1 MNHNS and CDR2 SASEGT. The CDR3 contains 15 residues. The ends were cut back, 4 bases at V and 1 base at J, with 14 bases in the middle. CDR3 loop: CASSVTHEGSYEQYF. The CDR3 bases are TGTGCCAGCAGTGTAACCCATGAGGGTTCCTACGAGCAGTACTTC.

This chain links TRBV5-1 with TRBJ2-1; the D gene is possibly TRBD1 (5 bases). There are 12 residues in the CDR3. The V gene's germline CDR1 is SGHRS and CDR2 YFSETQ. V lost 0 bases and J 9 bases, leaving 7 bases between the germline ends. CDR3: CASSLDRSEQFF. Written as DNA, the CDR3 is TGCGCCAGCAGCTTGGACAGGAGTGAGCAGTTCTTC. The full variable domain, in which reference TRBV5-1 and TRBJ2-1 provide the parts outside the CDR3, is KAGVTQTPRYLIKTRGQQVTLSCSPISGHRSVSWYQQTPGQGLQFLFEYFSETQRNKGNFPGRFSGRQFSNSRSEMNVSTLELGDSALYLCASSLDRSEQFFGPGTRLTVL.

CDR3 protein: CASSLEGQGARVGTQYF. The CDR3, as DNA: TGTGCCAGCAGCTTAGAGGGACAGGGGGCGCGAGTAGGCACGCAGTATTTT. The chain is built from TRBV7-2 and TRBJ2-3; 12 nucleotides match TRBD1. With V trimmed by 1 base and J by 9 bases, 11 bases remained unmatched. The CDR3 length is 17 residues. Looked up from germline, CDR1 is SGHTA and CDR2 is FQGNSA. Together with reference TRBV7-2 and TRBJ2-3, the CDR3 gives the full variable domain: GAGVSQSPSNKVTEKGKDVELRCDPISGHTALYWYRQSLGQGLEFLIYFQGNSAPDKSGLPSDRFSAERTGGSVSTLTIQRTQQEDSAVYLCASSLEGQGARVGTQYFGPGTRLTVL.

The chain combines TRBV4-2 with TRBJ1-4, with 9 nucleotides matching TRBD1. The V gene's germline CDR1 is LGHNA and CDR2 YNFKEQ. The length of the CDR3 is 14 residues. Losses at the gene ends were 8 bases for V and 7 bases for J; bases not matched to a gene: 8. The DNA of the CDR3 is TGTGCCAGCGCCCGACAGGGGGACGGTGAAAAACTGTTTTTT. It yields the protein CASARQGDGEKLFF.

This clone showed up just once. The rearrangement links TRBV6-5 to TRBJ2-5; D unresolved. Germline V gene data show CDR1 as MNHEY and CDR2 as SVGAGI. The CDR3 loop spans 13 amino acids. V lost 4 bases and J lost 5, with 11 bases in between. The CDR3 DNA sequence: TGTGCCAGCAGTTTGCGTCCCCGCGAGACCCAGTACTTC. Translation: CASSLRPRETQYF.

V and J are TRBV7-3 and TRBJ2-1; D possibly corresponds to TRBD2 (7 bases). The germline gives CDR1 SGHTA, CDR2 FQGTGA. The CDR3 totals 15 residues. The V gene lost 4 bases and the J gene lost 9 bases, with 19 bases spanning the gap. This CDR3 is CASSSPGGGSGEQFF. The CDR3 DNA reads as TGTGCCAGCAGCTCCCCCGGGGGCGGGAGTGGTGAGCAGTTCTTC.

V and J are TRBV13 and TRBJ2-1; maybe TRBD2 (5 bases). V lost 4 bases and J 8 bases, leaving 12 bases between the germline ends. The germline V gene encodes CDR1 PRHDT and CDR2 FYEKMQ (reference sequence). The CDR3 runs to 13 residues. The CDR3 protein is CASSSIGSHEQFF. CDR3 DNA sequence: TGTGCCAGCAGCTCAATAGGGAGCCATGAGCAGTTCTTC.

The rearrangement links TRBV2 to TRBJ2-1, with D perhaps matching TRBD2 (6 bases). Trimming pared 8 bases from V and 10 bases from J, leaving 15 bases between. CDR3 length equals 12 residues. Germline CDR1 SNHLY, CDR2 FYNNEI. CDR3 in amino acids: CASGRRAEEQFF. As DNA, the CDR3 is TGTGCCAGCGGGAGGAGGGCGGAAGAGCAGTTCTTC.

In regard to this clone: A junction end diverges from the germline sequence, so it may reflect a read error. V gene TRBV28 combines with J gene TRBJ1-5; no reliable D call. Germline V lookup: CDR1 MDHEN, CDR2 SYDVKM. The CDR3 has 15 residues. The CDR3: CVSTLDGLYNQPQHF. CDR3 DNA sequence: TGTGTCAGCACCCTTGACGGACTCTACAATCAGCCCCAGCATTTT.

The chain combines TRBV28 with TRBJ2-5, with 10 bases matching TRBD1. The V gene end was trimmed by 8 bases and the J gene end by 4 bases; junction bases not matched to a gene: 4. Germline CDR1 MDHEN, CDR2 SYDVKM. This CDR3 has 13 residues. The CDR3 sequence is CASDRGRRETQYF. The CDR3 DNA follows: TGTGCCAGCGACAGGGGGCGCAGAGAGACCCAGTACTTC.

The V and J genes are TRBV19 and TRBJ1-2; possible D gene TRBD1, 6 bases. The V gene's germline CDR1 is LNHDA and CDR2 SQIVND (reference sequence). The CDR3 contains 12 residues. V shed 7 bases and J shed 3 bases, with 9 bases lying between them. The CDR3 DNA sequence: TGTGCCAGTACCAGGACAGACTATGGCTACACCTTC. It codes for CASTRTDYGYTF.

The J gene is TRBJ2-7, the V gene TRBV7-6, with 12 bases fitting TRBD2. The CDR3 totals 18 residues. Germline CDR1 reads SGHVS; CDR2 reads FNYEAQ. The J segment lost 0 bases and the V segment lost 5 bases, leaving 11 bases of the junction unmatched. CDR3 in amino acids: CASSVGLAGSFDSYEQYF. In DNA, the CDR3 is TGTGCCAGCAGCGTAGGACTAGCGGGGAGTTTTGACTCCTACGAGCAGTACTTC. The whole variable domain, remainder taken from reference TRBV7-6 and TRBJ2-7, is GAGVSQSPRYKVTKRGQDVALRCDPISGHVSLYWYRQALGQGPEFLTYFNYEAQQDKSGLPNDRFSAERPEGSISTLTIQRTEQRDSAMYRCASSVGLAGSFDSYEQYFGPGTRLTVT.

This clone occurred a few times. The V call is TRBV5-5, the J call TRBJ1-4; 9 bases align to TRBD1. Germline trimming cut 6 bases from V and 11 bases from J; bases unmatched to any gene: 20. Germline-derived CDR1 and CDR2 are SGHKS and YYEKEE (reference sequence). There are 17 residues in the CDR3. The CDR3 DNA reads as TGTGCCAGCACTGTGCCGGGACAGGGCCCGACTCAGGGTAAACTGTTTTTT. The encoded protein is CASTVPGQGPTQGKLFF.

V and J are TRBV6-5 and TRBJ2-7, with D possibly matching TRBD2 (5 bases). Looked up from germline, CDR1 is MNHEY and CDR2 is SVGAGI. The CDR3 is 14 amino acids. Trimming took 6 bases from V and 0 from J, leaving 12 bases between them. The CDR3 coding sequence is TGTGCCAGCAGAGTAGGACTTTACTCCTACGAGCAGTACTTC. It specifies CASRVGLYSYEQYF.

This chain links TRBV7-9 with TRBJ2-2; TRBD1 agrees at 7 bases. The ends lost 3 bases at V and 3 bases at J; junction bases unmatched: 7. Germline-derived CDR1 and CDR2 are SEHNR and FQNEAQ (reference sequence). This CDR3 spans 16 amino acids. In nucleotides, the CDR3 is TGTGCCAGCAGCTTCCCCCTACAGGGGTACACCGGGGAGCTGTTTTTT. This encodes CASSFPLQGYTGELFF.

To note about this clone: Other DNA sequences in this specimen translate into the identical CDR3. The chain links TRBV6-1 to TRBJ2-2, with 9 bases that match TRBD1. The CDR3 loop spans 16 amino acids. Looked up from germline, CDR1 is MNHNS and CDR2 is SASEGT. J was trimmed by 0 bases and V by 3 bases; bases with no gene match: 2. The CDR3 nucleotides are TGTGCCAGCAGTGAGGGACAGGGTTCGAACACCGGGGAGCTGTTTTTT. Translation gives CASSEGQGSNTGELFF.

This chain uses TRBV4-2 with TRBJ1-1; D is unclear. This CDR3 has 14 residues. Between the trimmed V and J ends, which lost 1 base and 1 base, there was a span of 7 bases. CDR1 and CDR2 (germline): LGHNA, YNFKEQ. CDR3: CASSQGRQNTEAFF. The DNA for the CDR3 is TGTGCCAGCAGCCAAGGTAGACAGAACACTGAAGCTTTCTTT.

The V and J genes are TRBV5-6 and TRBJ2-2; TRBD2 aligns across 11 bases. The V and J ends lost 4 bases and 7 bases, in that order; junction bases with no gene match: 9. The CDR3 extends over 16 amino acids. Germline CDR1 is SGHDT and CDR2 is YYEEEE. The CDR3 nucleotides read TGTGCCAGCAGCCCCATAGCGGGAGGGCTTGGCGGGGAGCTGTTTTTT. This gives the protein CASSPIAGGLGGELFF.

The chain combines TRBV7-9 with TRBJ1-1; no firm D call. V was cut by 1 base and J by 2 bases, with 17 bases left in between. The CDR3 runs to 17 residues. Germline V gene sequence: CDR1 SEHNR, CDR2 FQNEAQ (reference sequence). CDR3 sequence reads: CASSLGTPLGSNTEAFF. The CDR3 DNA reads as TGTGCCAGCAGCTTAGGTACCCCCTTGGGCTCTAACACTGAAGCTTTCTTT.

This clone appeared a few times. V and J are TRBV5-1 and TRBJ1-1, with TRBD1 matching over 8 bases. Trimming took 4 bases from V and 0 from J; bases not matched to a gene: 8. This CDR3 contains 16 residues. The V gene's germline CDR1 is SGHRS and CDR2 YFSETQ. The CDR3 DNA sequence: TGCGCCAGCAGCCAACGGACAGGGATAATGAACACTGAAGCTTTCTTT. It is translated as CASSQRTGIMNTEAFF.